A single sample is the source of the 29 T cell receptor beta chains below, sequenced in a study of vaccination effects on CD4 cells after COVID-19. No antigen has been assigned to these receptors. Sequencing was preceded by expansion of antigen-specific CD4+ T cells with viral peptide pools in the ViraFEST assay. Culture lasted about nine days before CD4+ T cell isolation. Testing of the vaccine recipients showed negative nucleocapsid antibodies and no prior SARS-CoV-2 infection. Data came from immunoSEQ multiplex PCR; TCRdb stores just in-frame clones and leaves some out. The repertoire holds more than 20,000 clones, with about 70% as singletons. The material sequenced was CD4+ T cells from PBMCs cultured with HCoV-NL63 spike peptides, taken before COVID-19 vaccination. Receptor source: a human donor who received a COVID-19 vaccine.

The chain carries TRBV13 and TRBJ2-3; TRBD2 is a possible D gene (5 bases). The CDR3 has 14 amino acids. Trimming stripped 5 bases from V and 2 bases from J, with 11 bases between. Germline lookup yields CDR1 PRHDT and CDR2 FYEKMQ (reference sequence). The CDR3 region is CASSRWRITDTQYF. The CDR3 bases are TGTGCCAGCAGCCGGTGGAGGATCACAGATACGCAGTATTTT.

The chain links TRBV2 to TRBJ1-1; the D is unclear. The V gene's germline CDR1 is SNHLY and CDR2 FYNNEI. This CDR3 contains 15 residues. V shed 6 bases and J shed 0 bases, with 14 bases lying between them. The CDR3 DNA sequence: TGTGCCAGCAGCGTAGAATTGGGTCTGAACACTGAAGCTTTCTTT. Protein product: CASSVELGLNTEAFF.

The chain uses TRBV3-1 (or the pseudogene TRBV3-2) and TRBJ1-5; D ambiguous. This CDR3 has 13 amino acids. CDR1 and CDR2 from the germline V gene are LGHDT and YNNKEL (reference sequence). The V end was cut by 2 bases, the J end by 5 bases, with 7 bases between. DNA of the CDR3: TGTGCCAGCAGCCAATCCGAGGATCAGCCCCAGCATTTT. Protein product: CASSQSEDQPQHF.

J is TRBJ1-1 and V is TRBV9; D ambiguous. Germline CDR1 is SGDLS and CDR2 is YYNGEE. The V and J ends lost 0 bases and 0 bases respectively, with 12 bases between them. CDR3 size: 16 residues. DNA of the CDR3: TGTGCCAGCAGCGTAGACGGCTTCCCCATGAACACTGAAGCTTTCTTT. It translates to CASSVDGFPMNTEAFF.

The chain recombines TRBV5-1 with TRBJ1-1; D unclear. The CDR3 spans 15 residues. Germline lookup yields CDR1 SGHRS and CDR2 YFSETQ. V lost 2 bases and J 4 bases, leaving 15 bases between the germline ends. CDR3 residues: CASSFLTWSGTEAFF. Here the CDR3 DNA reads TGCGCCAGCAGCTTCTTAACATGGTCGGGCACTGAAGCTTTCTTT.

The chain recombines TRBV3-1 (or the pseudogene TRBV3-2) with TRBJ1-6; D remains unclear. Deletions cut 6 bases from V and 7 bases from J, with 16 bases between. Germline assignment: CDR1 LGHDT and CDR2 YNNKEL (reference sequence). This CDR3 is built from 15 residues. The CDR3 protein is CASRLRSLGNSPLHF. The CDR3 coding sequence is TGTGCCAGCAGACTGCGATCCCTCGGGAATTCACCCCTCCACTTT.

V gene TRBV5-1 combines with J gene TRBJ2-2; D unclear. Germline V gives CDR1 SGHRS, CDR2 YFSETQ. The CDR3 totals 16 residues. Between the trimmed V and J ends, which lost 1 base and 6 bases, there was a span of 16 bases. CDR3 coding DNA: TGCGCCAGCAGCTTGCTCCCTCCCGGAGTGGCCGGGGAGCTGTTTTTT. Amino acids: CASSLLPPGVAGELFF.

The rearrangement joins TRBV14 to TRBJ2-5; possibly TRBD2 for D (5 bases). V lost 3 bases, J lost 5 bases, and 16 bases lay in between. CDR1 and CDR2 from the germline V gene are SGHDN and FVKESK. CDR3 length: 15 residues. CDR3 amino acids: CASSHGSRVGETQYF. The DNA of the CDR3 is TGTGCCAGCAGCCATGGGTCGAGGGTTGGGGAGACCCAGTACTTC.

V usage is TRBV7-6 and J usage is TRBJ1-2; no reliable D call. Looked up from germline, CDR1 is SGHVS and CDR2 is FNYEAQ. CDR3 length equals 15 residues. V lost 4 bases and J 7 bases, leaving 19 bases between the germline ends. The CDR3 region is CASSSPDNPRSGYTF. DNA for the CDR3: TGTGCCAGCAGCTCCCCAGACAATCCCCGGAGTGGCTACACCTTC.

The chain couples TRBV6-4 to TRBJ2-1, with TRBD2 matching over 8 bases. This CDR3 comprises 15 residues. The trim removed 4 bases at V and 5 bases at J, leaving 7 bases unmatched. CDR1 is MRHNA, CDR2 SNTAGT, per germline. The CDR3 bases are TGTGCCAGCAGTGTCGGAGCGGGGGCAAACAATGAGCAGTTCTTC. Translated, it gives CASSVGAGANNEQFF.

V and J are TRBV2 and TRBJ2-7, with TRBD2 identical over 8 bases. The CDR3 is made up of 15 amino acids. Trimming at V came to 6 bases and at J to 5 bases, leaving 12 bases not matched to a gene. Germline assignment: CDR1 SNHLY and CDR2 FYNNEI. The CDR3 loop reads CASRPRGAGDHEQYF. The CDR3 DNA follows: TGTGCCAGCAGACCCCGGGGAGCGGGAGACCACGAGCAGTACTTC. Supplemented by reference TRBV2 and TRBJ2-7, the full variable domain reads EPEVTQTPSHQVTQMGQEVILRCVPISNHLYFYWYRQILGQKVEFLVSFYNNEISEKSEIFDDQFSVERPDGSNFTLKIRSTKLEDSAMYFCASRPRGAGDHEQYFGPGTRLTVT.

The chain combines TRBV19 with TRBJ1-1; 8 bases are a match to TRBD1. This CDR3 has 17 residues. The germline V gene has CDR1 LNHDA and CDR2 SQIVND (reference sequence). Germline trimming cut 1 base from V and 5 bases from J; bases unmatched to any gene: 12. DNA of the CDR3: TGTGCCAGTAGTATAGGGGAGGTGGGGACAGGCAGTACTGAAGCTTTCTTT. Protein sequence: CASSIGEVGTGSTEAFF.

CDR3 DNA sequence: TGTGCCAGCTCACCTGGACAGACGCATGGCTACACCTTC. Its translation: CASSPGQTHGYTF. The rearrangement links TRBV18 to TRBJ1-2; possible D gene TRBD1, 6 bases. Germline CDR1 and CDR2: KGHSH and LQKENI. This CDR3 is built from 13 residues. Between the trimmed V and J ends, which lost 3 bases and 6 bases, there was a span of 11 bases. Looking up the rest from reference TRBV18 and TRBJ1-2 gives the full variable domain: NAGVMQNPRHLVRRRGQEARLRCSPMKGHSHVYWYRQLPEEGLKFMVYLQKENIIDESGMPKERFSAEFPKEGPSILRIQQVVRGDSAAYFCASSPGQTHGYTFGSGTRLTVV.

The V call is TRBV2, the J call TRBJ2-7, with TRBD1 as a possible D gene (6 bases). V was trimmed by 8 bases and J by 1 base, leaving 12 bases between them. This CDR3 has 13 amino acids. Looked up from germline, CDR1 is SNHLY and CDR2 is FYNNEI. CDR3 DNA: TGTGCCAGCGTCCAGGACAGTTCCTACGAGCAGTACTTC. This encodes CASVQDSSYEQYF.

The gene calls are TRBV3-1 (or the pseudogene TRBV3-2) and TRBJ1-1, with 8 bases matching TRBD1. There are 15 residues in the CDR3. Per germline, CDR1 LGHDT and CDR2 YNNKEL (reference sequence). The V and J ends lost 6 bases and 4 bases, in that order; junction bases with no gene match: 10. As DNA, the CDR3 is TGTGCCAGCAGACACGGACAGGGAAGTTTCACTGAAGCTTTCTTT. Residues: CASRHGQGSFTEAFF.

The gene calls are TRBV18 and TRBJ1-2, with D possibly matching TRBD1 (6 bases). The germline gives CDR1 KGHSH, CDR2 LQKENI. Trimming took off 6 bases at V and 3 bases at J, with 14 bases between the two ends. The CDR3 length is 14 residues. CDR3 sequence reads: CASSSGGGHYGYTF. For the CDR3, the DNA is TGTGCCAGCTCGAGCGGAGGGGGGCACTATGGCTACACCTTC.

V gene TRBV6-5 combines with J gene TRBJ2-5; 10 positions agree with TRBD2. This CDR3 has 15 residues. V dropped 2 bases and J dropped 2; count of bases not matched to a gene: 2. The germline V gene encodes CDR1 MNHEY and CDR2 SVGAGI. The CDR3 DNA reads TGTGCCAGCAGTTACGGACTAGCGGCGCAAGAGACCCAGTACTTC. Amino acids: CASSYGLAAQETQYF.

CDR3 region: CASSPPDRRRYTGELFF. The CDR3 region has the DNA TGTGCCAGCTCACCACCGGACCGCAGACGTTACACCGGGGAGCTGTTTTTT. The chain joins TRBV18 to TRBJ2-2, with D uncertain. Germline lookup yields CDR1 KGHSH and CDR2 LQKENI. The CDR3 has 17 residues. With 0 bases removed from V and 3 bases from J, the gap between germline ends came to 14 bases.

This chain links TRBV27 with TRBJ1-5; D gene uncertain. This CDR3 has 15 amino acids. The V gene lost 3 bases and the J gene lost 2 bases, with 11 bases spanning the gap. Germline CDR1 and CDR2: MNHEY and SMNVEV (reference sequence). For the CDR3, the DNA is TGTGCCAGCAGTTTTAGTGGGAGCGGCAATCAGCCCCAGCATTTT. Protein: CASSFSGSGNQPQHF.

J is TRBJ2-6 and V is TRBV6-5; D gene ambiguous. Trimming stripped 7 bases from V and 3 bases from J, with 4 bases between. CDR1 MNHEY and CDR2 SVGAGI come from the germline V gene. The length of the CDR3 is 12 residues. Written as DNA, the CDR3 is TGTGCCAGCACTGTTGGGGCCAACGTCCTGACTTTC. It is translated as CASTVGANVLTF.

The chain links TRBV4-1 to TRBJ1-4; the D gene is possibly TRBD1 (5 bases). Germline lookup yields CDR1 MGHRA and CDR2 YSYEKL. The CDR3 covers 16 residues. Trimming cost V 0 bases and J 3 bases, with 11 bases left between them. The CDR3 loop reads CASSQEGTLANEKLFF. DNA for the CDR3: TGCGCCAGCAGCCAAGAGGGGACTCTGGCTAATGAAAAACTGTTTTTT.

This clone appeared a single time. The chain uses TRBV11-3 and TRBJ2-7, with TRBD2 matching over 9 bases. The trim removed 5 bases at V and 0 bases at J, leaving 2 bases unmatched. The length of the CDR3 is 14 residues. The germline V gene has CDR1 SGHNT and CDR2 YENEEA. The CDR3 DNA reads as TGTGCCAGCAGCAGTAGCGGGAGCTCCTACGAGCAGTACTTC. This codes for CASSSSGSSYEQYF. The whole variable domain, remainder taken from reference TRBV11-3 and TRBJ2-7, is EAGVVQSPRYKIIEKKQPVAFWCNPISGHNTLYWYLQNLGQGPELLIRYENEEAVDDSQLPKDRFSAERLKGVDSTLKIQPAELGDSAVYLCASSSSGSSYEQYFGPGTRLTVT.

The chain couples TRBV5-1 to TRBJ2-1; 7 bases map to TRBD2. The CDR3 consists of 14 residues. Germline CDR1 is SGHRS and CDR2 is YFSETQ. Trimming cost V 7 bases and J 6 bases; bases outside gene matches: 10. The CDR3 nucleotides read TGCGCCAGCGAACCCAGCGGGGTGAGCAATGAGCAGTTCTTC. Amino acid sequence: CASEPSGVSNEQFF.

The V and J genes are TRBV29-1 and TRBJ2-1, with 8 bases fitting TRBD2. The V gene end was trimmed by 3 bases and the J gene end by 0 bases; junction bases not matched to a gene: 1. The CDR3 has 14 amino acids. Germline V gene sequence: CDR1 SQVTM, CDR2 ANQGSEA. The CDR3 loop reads CSVEAGGSYNEQFF. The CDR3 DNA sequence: TGCAGCGTTGAGGCGGGAGGCTCCTACAATGAGCAGTTCTTC.

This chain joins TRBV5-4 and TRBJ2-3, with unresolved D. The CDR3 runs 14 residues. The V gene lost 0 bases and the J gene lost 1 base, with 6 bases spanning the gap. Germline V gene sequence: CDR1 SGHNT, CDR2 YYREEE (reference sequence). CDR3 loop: CASSLDQGTDTQYF. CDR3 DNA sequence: TGTGCCAGCAGCTTGGATCAGGGCACAGATACGCAGTATTTT.

The CDR3 DNA reads TGTGCCAGCAGTCAAGGACAGGGGGCCTACGAGCAGTACTTC. Protein sequence: CASSQGQGAYEQYF. The V gene is TRBV2, the J gene TRBJ2-7; 10 nucleotides match TRBD1. The CDR3 has 14 residues. Germline CDR1 is SNHLY and CDR2 is FYNNEI. The V segment lost 5 bases and the J segment 2 bases; nucleotides outside the gene matches: 3.

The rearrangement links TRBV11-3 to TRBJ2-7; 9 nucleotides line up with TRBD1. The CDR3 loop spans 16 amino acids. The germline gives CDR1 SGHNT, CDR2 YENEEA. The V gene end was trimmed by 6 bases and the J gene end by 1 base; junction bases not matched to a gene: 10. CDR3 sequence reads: CASRGDRGEKSYEQYF. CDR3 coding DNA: TGTGCCAGCAGAGGTGACAGGGGGGAAAAATCCTACGAGCAGTACTTC.

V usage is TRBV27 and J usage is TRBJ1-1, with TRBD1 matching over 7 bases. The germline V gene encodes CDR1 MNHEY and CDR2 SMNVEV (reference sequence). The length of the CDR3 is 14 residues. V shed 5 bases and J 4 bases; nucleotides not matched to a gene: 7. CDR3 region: CASSPPGTVTEAFF. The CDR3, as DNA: TGTGCCAGCAGTCCCCCCGGGACAGTCACTGAAGCTTTCTTT.

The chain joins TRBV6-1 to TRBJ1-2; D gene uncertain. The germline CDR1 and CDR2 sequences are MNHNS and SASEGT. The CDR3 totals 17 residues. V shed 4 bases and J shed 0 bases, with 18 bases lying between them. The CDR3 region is CASSGPGSGKANYGYTF. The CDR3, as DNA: TGTGCCAGCAGTGGCCCGGGATCTGGGAAAGCTAACTATGGCTACACCTTC.